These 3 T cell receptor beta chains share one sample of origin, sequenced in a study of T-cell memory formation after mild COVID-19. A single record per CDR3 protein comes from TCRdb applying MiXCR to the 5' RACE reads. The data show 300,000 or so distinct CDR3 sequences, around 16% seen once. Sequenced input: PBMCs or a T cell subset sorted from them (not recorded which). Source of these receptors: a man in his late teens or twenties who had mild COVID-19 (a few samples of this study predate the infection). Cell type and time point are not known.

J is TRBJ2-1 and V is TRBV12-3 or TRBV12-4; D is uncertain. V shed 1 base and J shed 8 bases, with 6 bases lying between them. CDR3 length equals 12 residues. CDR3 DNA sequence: TGTGCCAGCAGTTTAGTTGGGGATGAGCAGTTCTTC. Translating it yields CASSLVGDEQFF.

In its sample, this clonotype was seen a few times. CDR3 nucleotide sequence: TGTGCCAGCCGTCCGGGGCAGAACTATGGCTACACCTTC. Protein: CASRPGQNYGYTF. The rearrangement uses TRBV6-2 or TRBV6-3 and TRBJ1-2, with D perhaps TRBD1 (5 bases). Germline V CDR1 and CDR2: MNHEY, SVGEGT. The CDR3 covers 13 residues. The germline V and J ends were trimmed by 8 bases and 2 bases, with 12 bases remaining between them.

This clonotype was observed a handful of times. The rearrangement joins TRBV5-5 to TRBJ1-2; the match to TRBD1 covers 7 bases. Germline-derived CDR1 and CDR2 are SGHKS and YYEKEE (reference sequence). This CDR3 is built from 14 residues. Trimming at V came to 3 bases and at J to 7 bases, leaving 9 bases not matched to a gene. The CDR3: CASSSGQAYSGYTF. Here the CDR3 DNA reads TGTGCCAGCAGCTCCGGACAGGCATATTCTGGCTACACCTTC.